A selection of T cell receptor beta chains follows, all from one sample in a study of blood T cells in healthy people across ages. TCRdb recomputed calls from the 5' RACE reads with MiXCR, one row per CDR3 protein. Of some 560,000 distinct CDR3 sequences listed, about 27% were seen once; the top ten hold under 4.5%. The sample also formed part of further work on T cells of mothers and their children.

Material: blood. The receptors were sampled from a boy aged 2-15 years in good health. Each CDR3 is given with its conserved first and last residue. The D gene is left open where the match is weak. A row's size may be missing; if present it is once, few, many or a size class.

size: .
V: TRBV7-9
D: TRBD1
J: TRBJ2-7
DNA: TGTGCCAGCTGGGGGGACAGGGGCATTTCCTACGAGCAGTACTTC
CDR3: CASWGDRGISYEQYF

size: many
V: TRBV7-2
D: TRBD2
J: TRBJ2-5
DNA: TGTGCCACCTCTCGGACTAGGGAAGAGACCCAGTACTTC
CDR3: CATSRTREETQYF

size: few
V: TRBV5-5
D: TRBD2
J: TRBJ2-1
DNA: TGTGCCAGCAATCCTAGCGGCCTACCCTCCTACAATGAGCAGTTCTTC
CDR3: CASNPSGLPSYNEQFF

size: few
V: TRBV10-3
D: .
J: TRBJ1-1
DNA: TGTGCCATCAGTGAAACCGGGGTGGGGAAGACTGAAGCTTTCTTT
CDR3: CAISETGVGKTEAFF

size: .
V: TRBV27
D: .
J: TRBJ2-4
DNA: TGTGCCAGCAGTTTATACGGAACAGGGTTCGGGACCAAAAACATTCAGTACTTC
CDR3: CASSLYGTGFGTKNIQYF

size: .
V: TRBV7-9
D: .
J: TRBJ2-7
DNA: TGTGCCAGCAGCTTCTCGGCGGACCCTTCCTACGAGCAGTACTTC
CDR3: CASSFSADPSYEQYF

size: few
V: TRBV7-9
D: TRBD1
J: TRBJ1-5
DNA: TGTGCCAGCAGAATCACTACATCGACAGGGGGGGGAGATCAGCCCCAGCATTTT
CDR3: CASRITTSTGGGDQPQHF

size: .
V: TRBV11-2
D: .
J: TRBJ2-1
DNA: TGTGCCAGCAGCTTAGTTGGGATAATCGCAGGGGAATACAATGAGCAGTTCTTC
CDR3: CASSLVGIIAGEYNEQFF

size: .
V: TRBV20-1
D: TRBD1
J: TRBJ2-7
DNA: TGCAGTGCTACCGACAGGGGAGGAGGCGAGCAGTACTTC
CDR3: CSATDRGGGEQYF

size: few
V: TRBV10-3
D: TRBD1
J: TRBJ1-1
DNA: TGTGCCATCAGTGAGTCGTCAGGACAGGGGGTTCACACTGAAGCTTTCTTT
CDR3: CAISESSGQGVHTEAFF

size: .
V: TRBV30
D: .
J: TRBJ2-1
DNA: TGTGCCTGGAGTGTACTGATAGCGGCTAAATACAATGAGCAGTTCTTC
CDR3: CAWSVLIAAKYNEQFF

size: few
V: TRBV7-9
D: TRBD1
J: TRBJ2-2
DNA: TGTGCCAGCAGATGGGACAGCAGCGGGGAGCTGTTTTTT
CDR3: CASRWDSSGELFF

size: few
V: TRBV29-1
D: .
J: TRBJ1-2
DNA: TGCAGCGTTGCAGGGGATGATGGCTACACCTTC
CDR3: CSVAGDDGYTF

size: .
V: TRBV12-3/TRBV12-4
D: .
J: TRBJ2-7
DNA: TGTGCCAGCAGTTATGCGACCTACGAGCAGTACTTC
CDR3: CASSYATYEQYF

size: few
V: TRBV20-1
D: .
J: TRBJ2-7
DNA: TGCAGTGCCCCGGCAGGGAACTCCTACGAGCAGTACTTC
CDR3: CSAPAGNSYEQYF

size: .
V: TRBV6-6
D: .
J: TRBJ1-1
DNA: TGTGCCAGCAGTTACACACAGCGCCCTTATACTGAAGCTTTCTTT
CDR3: CASSYTQRPYTEAFF

size: few
V: TRBV18
D: .
J: TRBJ2-1
DNA: TGTGCCAGCTCACCATCGTGGGAGGCATCGAATGAGCAGTTCTTC
CDR3: CASSPSWEASNEQFF

size: .
V: TRBV5-5
D: .
J: TRBJ1-1
DNA: TGTGCCAGCAGCTTGGCGGGACGCCGGGAAGCTTTCTTT
CDR3: CASSLAGRREAFF

size: .
V: TRBV6-2/TRBV6-3
D: .
J: TRBJ2-4
DNA: TGTGCCAGCAGTTTAACAGGGTCCAAAAACATTCAGTCCTTC
CDR3: CASSLTGSKNIQSF

size: .
V: TRBV24-1
D: .
J: TRBJ2-2
DNA: TGTGCCACCAGTGATCCATTTGGCGGGGAGCTGTTTTTT
CDR3: CATSDPFGGELFF

size: .
V: TRBV2
D: .
J: TRBJ2-3
DNA: TGTGCCAGCAGTTTTGGTCATCCCACAGATACGCAGTATTTT
CDR3: CASSFGHPTDTQYF

size: once
V: TRBV29-1
D: .
J: TRBJ1-1
DNA: TGCAGCGTTGTAGGGCCCCGGGAAGCTTTCTTT
CDR3: CSVVGPREAFF

size: few
V: TRBV9
D: TRBD2
J: TRBJ2-3
DNA: TGTGCCAGCAGCGTAGTTGGCGGGGGGCCCACCGATACGCAGTATTTT
CDR3: CASSVVGGGPTDTQYF

size: few
V: TRBV7-9
D: .
J: TRBJ1-4
DNA: TGTGCCAGCAGCCCCTCCCCGACCTCGTACGAAAAACTGTTTTTT
CDR3: CASSPSPTSYEKLFF

size: .
V: TRBV3-1
D: .
J: TRBJ1-1
DNA: TGTGCCAGCAGCCAAGGGCCAGGGGAAGCTTTCTTT
CDR3: CASSQGPGEAFF

size: many
V: TRBV3-1
D: .
J: TRBJ2-5
DNA: TGTGCCAGCAGCCAAGATGTCGATCAAGAGACCCAGTACTTC
CDR3: CASSQDVDQETQYF

size: .
V: TRBV6-5
D: TRBD2
J: TRBJ2-3
DNA: TGTGCCAGCGCAACCGGGACTAGCGACACAGATACGCAGTATTTT
CDR3: CASATGTSDTDTQYF

size: few
V: TRBV7-2
D: .
J: TRBJ2-5
DNA: TGTGCCAGCAGGTCCGTGGGGGGTCGGCCGGAGACCCAGTACTTC
CDR3: CASRSVGGRPETQYF

size: .
V: TRBV6-2/TRBV6-3
D: .
J: TRBJ2-7
DNA: TGTGCCAGCAGTCTCACAGAAACGGTCTACGAGCAGTACTTC
CDR3: CASSLTETVYEQYF

size: few
V: TRBV7-6
D: .
J: TRBJ1-4
DNA: TGTGCCAGCAGCCTTGGACTGTCGACTAATGAAAAACTGTTTTTT
CDR3: CASSLGLSTNEKLFF

size: many
V: TRBV7-6
D: .
J: TRBJ1-4
DNA: TGTGCCAGCAGCTTAGGGGGGCGTGCGGCTAATGAAAAACTGTTTTTT
CDR3: CASSLGGRAANEKLFF

size: .
V: TRBV2
D: .
J: TRBJ1-4
DNA: TGTGCCAGCAGTGGGAGGCTTAATGAAAAACTGTTTTTT
CDR3: CASSGRLNEKLFF

size: few
V: TRBV6-2/TRBV6-3
D: TRBD2
J: TRBJ2-1
DNA: TGTGCCAGCAAGGGCGGGAGCGGTTTCAATGAGCAGTTCTTC
CDR3: CASKGGSGFNEQFF

size: few
V: TRBV3-1
D: .
J: TRBJ2-1
DNA: TGTGCCAGCAGCCAAGATTGGAATGAGCAGTTCTTC
CDR3: CASSQDWNEQFF

size: .
V: TRBV2
D: .
J: TRBJ2-5
DNA: TGTGCCAGCGTTGCAGGGGTCGAGACCCAGTACTTC
CDR3: CASVAGVETQYF

size: .
V: TRBV10-3
D: TRBD1
J: TRBJ2-7
DNA: TGTGCCATCAGCCCGGGACAGGTAAACTACGAGCAGTACTTC
CDR3: CAISPGQVNYEQYF